This T cell receptor (beta chain) was identified in a study of PD-1 blockade in classical Hodgkin lymphoma (dated by TCRdb to the early 2020s). Broadly, across the study: Nivolumab dosing was 3 mg/kg intravenously every 2 weeks, continuing until either disease progression or unacceptable toxicity. To define a peripheral blood immune signature of response to PD-1 blockade in classical Hodgkin lymphoma, the study combined TCR beta sequencing with CyTOF. Results the study describes overall, beyond this receptor: CD4+ but not CD8+ TCR diversity rose significantly by C4D1 (p=0.0027 vs p=0.16), most apparent in complete responders (p=0.02). Baseline TCR diversity was reported to be lower in newly diagnosed patients than in healthy donors, and even lower in relapsed/refractory patients. Only a single clinical trial cohort was studied, and what caused the repertoire differences, possibly disease activity or prior therapy, remained undefined. Patients starting nivolumab less than 1 year after ASCT had lower diversity and were excluded from later analyses to avoid confounding by immune reconstitution. Baseline diversity similar to that of newly diagnosed patients was observed in trial patients achieving complete response, whereas significantly lower diversity was observed in partial responders and progressors.

For this chain, trimming is 5 bases at the V end and 3 bases at the J end, and the number of junction bases without a gene match is 3. From the cysteine up to the phenylalanine, the CDR3 has a length of 12 residues. Only CDR3 DNA remains: 36 bases, in frame from the first base. Via the germline V gene, CDR1 is SQVTM and CDR2 ANQGSEA. Genomic DNA was isolated using the Qiagen DNeasy kit from unsorted PBMCs as well as from negatively selected CD4+ and CD8+ fractions. TCR beta CDR3 regions were amplified by immunoSEQ multiplex PCR using primers annealing to V and J segments. A synthetic immune receptor repertoire was used to minimize amplification bias, and any residual bias was removed computationally once sequencing was done. As for the original processing: Repertoire diversity was quantified as the Shannon entropy index using custom Python scripts. Unsorted, CD4+ and CD8+ repertoires were examined separately, except in combined analyses, for which CD4+ and CD8+ sequences were merged in silico. A clone was considered expanded if an increase in frequency of at least 2-fold after treatment relative to C1D1 was found, and a pseudocount of 0.5 was applied to clones undetected at baseline. Clones with 0 or 1 copy at C1D1 were classified as singleton clones, and clones with 2 or more copies were classified as non-singleton clones. Clones expanded in unsorted samples were annotated as CD4+, CD8+ or unknown by matching protein sequences in sorted samples from the same patient. Wilcoxon tests on paired samples were used to test changes in diversity from C1D1 to C4D1. TCRdb holds this immuneACCESS table with in-frame rearrangements only. Some clones are missing; in checked studies, unresolved V genes explain under half, and the rest has no known cause. That table gives V, J and clone size, and the DNA gave D and trimming. This sample lists 30,000 to 35,000 clones; 80% to 95% were detected once. Roughly 0.24% of the sample is taken by the ten largest.

This clone has a handful of counts. What this receptor recognizes is not known. Per-base qualities were not stored, and no clone one base away is much larger. The time point label, as the study defines it: cycle 1 day 1 (C1D1), immediately before nivolumab initiation. Every trial patient had relapsed after autologous stem cell transplantation, and cohorts A, B and C differed in prior brentuximab vedotin exposure. A Miltenyi CD4+ T cell isolation kit was used for magnetic negative selection to purify CD4+ T cells from thawed PBMCs. The trial cohort was composed of 55 to 65 patients with relapsed/refractory classical Hodgkin lymphoma, for whom complete response, partial response or progressive disease was recorded as best overall response. Single-agent nivolumab was administered to trial patients in the multi-cohort phase II CheckMate 205 trial. Best overall response was determined by an independent review committee according to the 2007 International Working Group response criteria. Trial PBMCs were collected immediately before nivolumab initiation (C1D1) and during therapy at cycle 2 day 1 and cycle 4 day 1. After peripheral blood was drawn into 8 mL Vacutainer Cell Preparation Tubes, PBMCs were isolated by centrifugation and then cryopreserved. Purified CD4+ and CD8+ fractions were prepared only for cases where an additional PBMC sample was available. Magnetically labelled cells were depleted on LS columns in a quadroMACS separator, and the flow-through was collected as the purified fraction.

The receptor was isolated from a human donor with classical Hodgkin lymphoma. This specimen consisted of CD4+ T cells from blood, obtained at baseline. The rearranged segments are TRBV29-1 and TRBJ1-2; TRBD1 matches 7 bases in the middle. The CDR3 in this case is CSVRGTDYGYTF. The DNA is as follows: TGCAGCGTTAGGGGGACAGACTATGGCTACACCTTC.